The 9 T cell receptor beta chains reported below all come from one sample, sequenced in a study of cytomegalovirus exposure and HLA in healthy donors. It was with 60 Vbeta and 13 Jbeta primers that the PCR ran. The assay was immunoSEQ multiplex PCR, and TCRdb's table has in-frame clones only and misses some. Of 150,000 to 200,000 clones in the sample, approximately 78% were seen once. Specimen: PBMCs. The receptor source for this set is a woman in her twenties or thirties in good health and CMV-seropositive.

The CDR3, as DNA: TGTGCCAGCAGCTTGACAGGGGTCGAGACCCAGTACTTC. Amino acid sequence: CASSLTGVETQYF. This rearrangement joins TRBV5-5 to TRBJ2-5, with TRBD1 matching over 7 bases. V lost 1 base, J lost 5 bases, and 2 bases stayed unmatched. Germline CDR1 and CDR2: SGHKS and YYEKEE (reference sequence). This CDR3 is built from 13 residues.

The chain employs TRBV7-2 and TRBJ2-7, with D possibly matching TRBD1 (6 bases). Trimming pared 6 bases from V and 6 bases from J, leaving 30 bases between. Germline lookup yields CDR1 SGHTA and CDR2 FQGNSA. There are 18 residues in the CDR3. The CDR3 is CASSPTGLGPGTQGEQYF. CDR3 DNA: TGTGCCAGCAGTCCTACAGGGCTCGGGCCTGGAACGCAGGGCGAGCAGTACTTC.

V gene TRBV10-3 combines with J gene TRBJ2-3, with a possible D match to TRBD1 (5 bases). The V end was cut by 3 bases, the J end by 5 bases, with 12 bases between. There are 14 residues in the CDR3. Germline values: CDR1 ENHRY, CDR2 SYGVKD. The CDR3 nucleotides are TGTGCCATCAGTGACATGGGGCGTGGAGATACGCAGTATTTT. Its protein product is CAISDMGRGDTQYF.

This clone was seen a handful of times. The chain employs TRBV15 and TRBJ2-5; 9 bases map to TRBD1. CDR1 and CDR2 (germline): LNHNV, YYDKDF (reference sequence). This CDR3 has 15 residues. The V segment lost 1 base and the J segment 4 bases; nucleotides outside the gene matches: 4. The CDR3 coding sequence is TGTGCCACCAGCAGAGGGACAGGGGCCGGAGAGACCCAGTACTTC. Translated: CATSRGTGAGETQYF.

This clone has a single count. The chain uses TRBV27 and TRBJ2-1, with 9 positions matching TRBD1. Looked up from germline, CDR1 is MNHEY and CDR2 is SMNVEV (reference sequence). V trimming: 3 bases; J trimming: 9 bases; junction bases outside the gene matches: 9. The CDR3 extends over 15 amino acids. The CDR3 region is CASSLVGTGHPEQFF. The CDR3 DNA reads TGTGCCAGCAGTTTGGTAGGGACAGGGCATCCTGAGCAGTTCTTC.

V gene TRBV6-1 combines with J gene TRBJ2-5; 13 bases fit TRBD2. After removal of 0 bases from V and 2 bases from J, the junction contained 12 bases not matched to a gene. This CDR3 comprises 20 residues. Germline CDR1 MNHNS, CDR2 SASEGT. CDR3 region: CASSEAPQGRLAGGQETQYF. CDR3 DNA sequence: TGTGCCAGCAGTGAAGCGCCTCAAGGTCGACTAGCGGGGGGACAAGAGACCCAGTACTTC.

The V call is TRBV27, the J call TRBJ2-6; tentative D call: TRBD1 (5 bases). The CDR3 sequence is 19 residues long. V lost 3 bases to trimming and J lost 0 bases, with 18 bases between them. Germline lookup yields CDR1 MNHEY and CDR2 SMNVEV (reference sequence). This CDR3 reads CASSFIGSRASSGANVLTF. CDR3 nucleotides: TGTGCCAGCAGTTTCATTGGGTCCAGGGCAAGCTCTGGGGCCAACGTCCTGACTTTC.

The gene calls are TRBV6-5 and TRBJ2-5, with 8 bases fitting TRBD1. The CDR3 covers 14 residues. Per the germline V gene, CDR1 is MNHEY and CDR2 is SVGAGI. J was trimmed by 2 bases and V by 5 bases; bases with no gene match: 4. The CDR3 region has the DNA TGTGCCAGCAGTGTGGACAGGGATCAAGAGACCCAGTACTTC. Its translation is CASSVDRDQETQYF.

The rearrangement links TRBV7-9 to TRBJ2-1; 7 bases line up with TRBD2. This CDR3 comprises 11 residues. Trimming cost V 5 bases and J 13 bases; bases outside gene matches: 5. The germline V gene has CDR1 SEHNR and CDR2 FQNEAQ (reference sequence). The CDR3 DNA is TGTGCCAGCAGCCAGCGGGATCATCAGTTCTTC. Encoded protein: CASSQRDHQFF.